The clone carrying this T cell receptor (beta chain) was found many times. Its antigen is unknown. The sample comes from a study of T cell repertoires in cytomegalovirus infection. Across the study: Both CMV infection and a matching HLA type were indicated by public TCR beta signatures. General observations from the study: HLA-C-restricted CMV clonotypes gave the most frequent clonotype in two of eight donors.

MiXCR was run by TCRdb on the reads, yielding one entry per CDR3 protein. The table lists tens of thousands of distinct CDR3 sequences, approximately 24% of them singletons. The V gene lost 1 base and the J gene lost 2 bases, with 5 bases spanning the gap. Germline-derived CDR1 and CDR2 are SGHTA and FQGNSA. CDR3 size: 13 residues. This rearrangement joins TRBV7-2 to TRBJ2-5, with D possibly TRBD1 on 5 matching bases. This clonotype was obtained from a human donor in good health (CMV status not recorded). Some clones in this sample may be carry-over from other donors' samples. The material sequenced was PBMCs, sequenced either directly or after in vitro stimulation (not recorded which). As DNA, the CDR3 is TGTGCCAGCAGCTTAGGACAGCAAGAGACCCAGTACTTC. Translated: CASSLGQQETQYF.